A selection of T cell receptor beta chains follows, all from one sample in a study of cytomegalovirus exposure and HLA in healthy donors. The data were produced by immunoSEQ multiplex PCR, yet TCRdb's version contains in-frame clones alone and is incomplete. The table has roughly 96,000 clones, around 74% seen once; the top ten hold roughly 15%. The specimen sequenced was PBMCs. The receptors come from a woman aged 70 to 79 in good health and CMV-seropositive. Both conserved end residues are part of each CDR3. A D gene is named only where the DNA matches it firmly. Expanded clones are given a class, and other clones once, few, many or no size at all.

TGTGCCAGCAGCTTGGGTGCTAGCGGTGGTCTCTACGAGCAGTACTTC CASSLGASGGLYEQYF TRBJ2-7 once TRBD2 TRBV5-4
TGTGCCAGCAGCTTGGTGGGCGGGGCCTCCTACGAGCAGTACTTC CASSLVGGASYEQYF TRBJ2-7 - - TRBV5-4
TGCGCCAGCAGCTTGACAGGGGACGCCTACGAGCAGTACTTC CASSLTGDAYEQYF TRBJ2-7 - TRBD1 TRBV5-1
TGTGCCAGCAGCTTAGTGGGTGCAGGGGACACCTCAGAGACCCAGTACTTC CASSLVGAGDTSETQYF TRBJ2-5 - - TRBV7-8
TGTGCCAGCACCGACCAGAGCAGGGGAGAAAAACTGTTTTTT CASTDQSRGEKLFF TRBJ1-4 - - TRBV5-6
TGTGCCAGCAGCTTAGGGCAGGGGAATGGCAATCAGCCCCAGCATTTT CASSLGQGNGNQPQHF TRBJ1-5 - - TRBV7-8
TGCGCCAGCAGCCAAGAAATCCTTAGTGAAGCTTTCTTT CASSQEILSEAFF TRBJ1-1 - - TRBV4-1
TGCGCCAGCAGCCAAGAGACTAGCGGGCGTATTACTAGCACAGATACGCAGTATTTT CASSQETSGRITSTDTQYF TRBJ2-3 once TRBD2 TRBV4-1
TGTGCCAGCAGTGAAGCGCCAGGGGGCAGCTATGGCTACACCTTC CASSEAPGGSYGYTF TRBJ1-2 - TRBD1 TRBV6-1
TGCGCCAGCAGCCAGGTAAGGGGTAGGCGTCAGCCCCAGCATTTT CASSQVRGRRQPQHF TRBJ1-5 - - TRBV4-3
TGTGCCAGCTCACCACGCGACACCGAGACCCAGTACTTC CASSPRDTETQYF TRBJ2-5 - - TRBV18
TGTGCCAGCAGCCTCCCCGACAGGGCGCAGTATTTT CASSLPDRAQYF TRBJ2-3 - TRBD1 TRBV7-9
TGTGCCAGTAGAAGACAGAGGACCTATAATTCACCCCTCCACTTT CASRRQRTYNSPLHF TRBJ1-6 - - TRBV19
TGTGCCAGCAGTAACAGGGGTAATGAAAAACTGTTTTTT CASSNRGNEKLFF TRBJ1-4 - TRBD1 TRBV27
TGTGCCAGCAGTTTAGGCGGCGGGACGGGGGAGCAGTTCTTC CASSLGGGTGEQFF TRBJ2-1 once - TRBV28
TGTGCCAGAAGACAGGGACATAATGAAAAACTGTTTTTT CARRQGHNEKLFF TRBJ1-4 - TRBD1 TRBV11-3
TGTGCTAGTGGTTTGGTGGCCGGGACAGGGAGCACAGATACGCAGTATTTT CASGLVAGTGSTDTQYF TRBJ2-3 - TRBD1 TRBV12-5
TGCAGCGTTGATCCGGGAGGCAATGGAGAGACCCAGTACTTC CSVDPGGNGETQYF TRBJ2-5 - TRBD2 TRBV29-1
TGTGCCAGCAGTGAAGGCAGGAATAGCAATCAGCCCCAGCATTTT CASSEGRNSNQPQHF TRBJ1-5 many - TRBV6-1
TGTGCCAGCAGTTTGGGTCTCCAGGGTGCTTACGAGCAGTACTTC CASSLGLQGAYEQYF TRBJ2-7 once - TRBV28
TGTGCCGGACAGGGGGCGAACACTGAAGCTTTCTTT CAGQGANTEAFF TRBJ1-1 - TRBD1 TRBV28
TGTGCCAGCAGCCGGGACAGTACTTACTGTGGCTACACCTTC CASSRDSTYCGYTF TRBJ1-2 once TRBD1 TRBV7-3
TGCGCCAGCCAAAGGGACAGGGATTCCGGGGAGCTGTTTTTT CASQRDRDSGELFF TRBJ2-2 - TRBD1 TRBV7-8
TGTGCCAGCAATGGGGCGATTGCTGGCAATCAGCCCCAGCATTTT CASNGAIAGNQPQHF TRBJ1-5 - - TRBV28
TGTGCCAGCAGCTTCGGCCAGGGCGAGACCCAGTACTTC CASSFGQGETQYF TRBJ2-5 few - TRBV7-9
TGTGCCAGCAGGCCTTGGCGGGAGGTCTACGAGCAGTACTTC CASRPWREVYEQYF TRBJ2-7 - TRBD2 TRBV28
TGTGCCAGCAGCTTAACGTTTTCTAGCGGGGGGCTATACACCGGGGAGCTGTTTTTT CASSLTFSSGGLYTGELFF TRBJ2-2 - TRBD2 TRBV7-3
TGTGCCAGCACCGTAGCGGAGAACACCGGGGAGCTGTTTTTT CASTVAENTGELFF TRBJ2-2 few - TRBV6-5
TGTGCCAGCAGCCCGTCCAGGGCCCTGGATACGCAGTATTTT CASSPSRALDTQYF TRBJ2-3 - - TRBV7-2
TGCGCCAGCAGCTTGGAGAGGTCCGGGGAGCTGTTTTTT CASSLERSGELFF TRBJ2-2 - - TRBV5-1
TGTGCTAGTGGTTTGTCACAGGGGGAAGCTTTCTTT CASGLSQGEAFF TRBJ1-1 - TRBD1 TRBV12-5
TGTGCCAGTAGGCGGAGCCGGGGGACCCAGTACTTC CASRRSRGTQYF TRBJ2-5 - - TRBV19
TGCGCCAGCAGCCGAAACAGGTCTATTAACTATGGCTACACCTTC CASSRNRSINYGYTF TRBJ1-2 - - TRBV5-1
TGCGCCAGCAGCCAAAGGGGGGGGTCCGGCCTCTTC CASSQRGGSGLF TRBJ2-1 - - TRBV5-1
TGTGCCAGCAGTTTAGGGACAGGGGGTCTGCACACTGAAGCTTTCTTT CASSLGTGGLHTEAFF TRBJ1-1 - TRBD1 TRBV27
TGTGCCAGCAGTTACGAGGGACAGGGCACAGATACGCAGTATTTT CASSYEGQGTDTQYF TRBJ2-3 - TRBD1 TRBV6-5
TGTGCCAGCAGTGACGGACAGGGGTCTGGAAACACCATATATTTT CASSDGQGSGNTIYF TRBJ1-3 - TRBD1 TRBV6-1
TGTGCCAGCAGTTACGGGACTGCCTCCTACGAGCAGTACTTC CASSYGTASYEQYF TRBJ2-7 - - TRBV6-5
TGTGCCAGCAGCCCTTCGGGACAGTACTACGAGCAGTACTTC CASSPSGQYYEQYF TRBJ2-7 - TRBD1 TRBV5-4
TGTGCCAGTAGCAGGGACTCCTACGAGCAGTACTTC CASSRDSYEQYF TRBJ2-7 once - TRBV19
TGTGCCAGCAGTGAACGGGACACCCACACTGAAGCTTTCTTT CASSERDTHTEAFF TRBJ1-1 - - TRBV6-5
TGTGCCAGTAGTATAGATGGGCTCTATAATTCACCCCTCCACTTT CASSIDGLYNSPLHF TRBJ1-6 - - TRBV19
TGCGCCAGCAGCTTGGCCGACGGGAACTATGGCTACACCTTC CASSLADGNYGYTF TRBJ1-2 - - TRBV5-1
TGCGCCAGCAGCCAAGCTGAGTCGAACACCATATATTTT CASSQAESNTIYF TRBJ1-3 - - TRBV4-1
TGTGCCAGTAGTATATTTCGCGTCTCTGAAGCTTTCTTT CASSIFRVSEAFF TRBJ1-1 - - TRBV19